This is a list of T cell receptor beta chains from one sample in a study of cytomegalovirus exposure and HLA in healthy donors. Assay used: immunoSEQ multiplex PCR; TCRdb lists only in-frame clones, some missing. This sample has about 200,000 clones, with roughly 88% found just once. Sequencing was carried out using PBMCs. Receptor source: a woman aged 18-30 years in good health and CMV-seronegative. Each CDR3 is given with its conserved first and last residue. A D gene is named only where the DNA matches it firmly. Some rows have no size entry. The others give once, few or many, or a class for an expanded clone.

J gene,V gene,clone size,CDR3 length,D gene,CDR3 protein,CDR3 DNA
TRBJ2-5,TRBV9,.,15,.,CASSVEQGPGRTQYF,TGTGCCAGCAGCGTAGAACAGGGCCCTGGGCGGACCCAGTACTTC
TRBJ1-1,TRBV27,.,17,TRBD1,CASSSRQGGLMDTEAFF,TGTGCCAGCAGTTCCCGACAGGGCGGTTTAATGGACACTGAAGCTTTCTTT
TRBJ2-7,TRBV5-6,.,17,TRBD2,CASSLASTSGSRDEQYF,TGTGCCAGCAGCTTGGCCAGTACTAGCGGGAGTCGCGACGAGCAGTACTTC
TRBJ2-7,TRBV27,.,16,.,CASSLSVTEKSYEQYF,TGTGCCAGCAGTTTATCCGTGACAGAGAAATCCTACGAGCAGTACTTC
TRBJ2-7,TRBV10-3,.,21,TRBD2,CAISDPGLAGGEAQYSYEQYF,TGTGCCATCAGTGACCCGGGGCTAGCGGGAGGGGAGGCACAATACTCCTACGAGCAGTACTTC
TRBJ2-7,TRBV11-3,.,15,TRBD1,CASSPGTALSYEQYF,TGTGCCAGCAGCCCTGGGACAGCCCTTTCCTACGAGCAGTACTTC
TRBJ2-3,TRBV15,.,14,.,CATSITGLTDTQYF,TGTGCCACCAGCATTACAGGGTTAACAGATACGCAGTATTTT
TRBJ1-3,TRBV7-2,.,14,.,CASSLAATGNTIYF,TGTGCCAGCAGCTTAGCTGCGACTGGAAACACCATATATTTT
TRBJ2-7,TRBV27,.,14,TRBD1,CASSWTGGSYEQYF,TGTGCCAGCAGTTGGACAGGGGGTTCGTACGAGCAGTACTTC
TRBJ2-7,TRBV4-1,.,14,.,CASSQDATEYEQYF,TGCGCCAGCAGCCAAGATGCGACGGAGTACGAGCAGTACTTC
TRBJ2-7,TRBV5-6,.,13,TRBD2,CASSFGLAGVVYF,TGTGCCAGCAGCTTCGGACTAGCGGGAGTTGTGTACTTC
TRBJ2-7,TRBV28,.,15,TRBD1,CASSLPGQVTYEQYF,TGTGCCAGCAGTCTCCCGGGACAGGTGACTTACGAGCAGTACTTC
TRBJ2-7,TRBV7-8,.,14,TRBD1,CASSLGDRVYEQYF,TGTGCCAGCAGCTTAGGGGACAGGGTTTACGAGCAGTACTTC
TRBJ1-2,TRBV28,.,17,TRBD1,CASSLGGNRGQDYGYTF,TGTGCCAGCAGTTTGGGGGGGAACAGGGGGCAAGACTATGGCTACACCTTC
TRBJ2-7,TRBV11-3,.,13,.,CASSPPGAYEQYF,TGTGCCAGCAGCCCCCCGGGAGCGTACGAGCAGTACTTC
TRBJ1-1,TRBV6-6,.,13,.,CASSDRLGTEAFF,TGTGCCAGCAGCGACAGATTGGGGACTGAAGCTTTCTTT
TRBJ1-2,TRBV5-6,few,12,.,CASSRQDYGYTF,TGTGCCAGCAGCCGACAGGACTATGGCTACACCTTC
TRBJ2-1,TRBV5-4,.,16,TRBD2,CASSLAGSGRANEQFF,TGTGCCAGCAGCTTGGCCGGTAGCGGGAGGGCCAATGAGCAGTTCTTC
TRBJ2-1,TRBV6-1,.,12,.,CASSERYNEQFF,TGTGCCAGCAGTGAGAGGTACAATGAGCAGTTCTTC
TRBJ2-3,TRBV6-5,.,12,TRBD2,CASRGLSDTQYF,TGTGCCAGCAGGGGACTATCAGATACGCAGTATTTT
TRBJ2-7,TRBV30,.,15,.,CAWSWGGYSSYEQYF,TGTGCCTGGAGTTGGGGAGGTTATAGCTCCTACGAGCAGTACTTC
TRBJ2-7,TRBV6-6,.,13,.,CASSYFPSYEQYF,TGTGCCAGCAGTTACTTCCCGTCCTACGAGCAGTACTTC
TRBJ1-1,TRBV7-9,.,15,TRBD1,CASSLYRGPDTEAFF,TGTGCCAGCAGCTTATACAGGGGGCCGGACACTGAAGCTTTCTTT
TRBJ1-5,TRBV5-6,.,15,.,CASSLAAGGGQPQHF,TGTGCCAGCAGCTTGGCCGCCGGGGGTGGCCAGCCCCAGCATTTT
TRBJ1-1,TRBV18,.,22,TRBD1,CASSPRYGLAGRDRGGGTEAFF,TGTGCCAGCTCACCACGTTATGGGTTAGCGGGCCGGGACAGGGGGGGCGGCACTGAAGCTTTCTTT